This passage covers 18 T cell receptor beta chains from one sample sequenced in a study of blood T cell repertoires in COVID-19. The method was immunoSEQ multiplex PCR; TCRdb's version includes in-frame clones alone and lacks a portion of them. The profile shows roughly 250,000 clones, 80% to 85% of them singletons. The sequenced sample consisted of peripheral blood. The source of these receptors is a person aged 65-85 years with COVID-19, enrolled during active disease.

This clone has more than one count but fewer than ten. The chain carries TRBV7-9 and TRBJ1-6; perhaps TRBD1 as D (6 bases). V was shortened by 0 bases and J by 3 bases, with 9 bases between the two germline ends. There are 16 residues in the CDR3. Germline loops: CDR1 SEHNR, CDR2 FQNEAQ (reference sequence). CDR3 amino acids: CASSLAGGGYNSPLHF. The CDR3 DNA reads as TGTGCCAGCAGCTTAGCAGGGGGGGGCTATAATTCACCCCTCCACTTT. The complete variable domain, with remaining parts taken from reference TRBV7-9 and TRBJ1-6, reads DTGVSQNPRHKITKRGQNVTFRCDPISEHNRLYWYRQTLGQGPEFLTYFQNEAQLEKSRLLSDRFSAERPKGSFSTLEIQRTEQGDSAMYLCASSLAGGGYNSPLHFGNGTRLTVT.

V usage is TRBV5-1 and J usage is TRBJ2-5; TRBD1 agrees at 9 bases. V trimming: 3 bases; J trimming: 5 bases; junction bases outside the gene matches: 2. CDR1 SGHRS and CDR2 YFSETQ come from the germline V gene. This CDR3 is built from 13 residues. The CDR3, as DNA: TGCGCCAGCAGCTCTGGACAGGGGGAGACCCAGTACTTC. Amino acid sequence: CASSSGQGETQYF.

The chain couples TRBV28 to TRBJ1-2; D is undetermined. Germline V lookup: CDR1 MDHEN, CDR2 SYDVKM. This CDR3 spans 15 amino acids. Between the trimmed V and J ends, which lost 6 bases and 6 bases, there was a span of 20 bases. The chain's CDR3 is CASRVYVQHPHGYTF. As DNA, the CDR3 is TGTGCCAGCAGAGTTTACGTACAGCACCCTCATGGCTACACCTTC.

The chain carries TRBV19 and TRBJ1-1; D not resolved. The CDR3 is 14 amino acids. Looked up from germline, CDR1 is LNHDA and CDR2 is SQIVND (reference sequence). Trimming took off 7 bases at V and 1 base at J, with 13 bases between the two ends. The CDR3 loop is CASNYPSGNTEAFF. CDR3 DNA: TGTGCCAGTAATTATCCTTCGGGGAACACTGAAGCTTTCTTT.

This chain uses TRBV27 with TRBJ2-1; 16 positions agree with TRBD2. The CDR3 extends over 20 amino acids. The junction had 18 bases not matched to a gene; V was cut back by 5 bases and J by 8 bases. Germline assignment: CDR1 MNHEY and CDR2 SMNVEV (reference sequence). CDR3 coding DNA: TGTGCCAGCAGTCCCCAGGGCGGGACTAGCGGGAGGGCCCGATCGGATGAGCAGTTCTTC. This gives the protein CASSPQGGTSGRARSDEQFF.

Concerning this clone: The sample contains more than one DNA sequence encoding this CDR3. The CDR3 nucleotides are TGTGCCAGCAGTTTCAGGAATTCACCCCTCCACTTT. This encodes CASSFRNSPLHF. The J gene is TRBJ1-6, the V gene TRBV27, with no clear D. CDR3 size: 12 residues. Germline CDR1 MNHEY, CDR2 SMNVEV (reference sequence). The V end was cut by 3 bases, the J end by 7 bases, with 4 bases between.

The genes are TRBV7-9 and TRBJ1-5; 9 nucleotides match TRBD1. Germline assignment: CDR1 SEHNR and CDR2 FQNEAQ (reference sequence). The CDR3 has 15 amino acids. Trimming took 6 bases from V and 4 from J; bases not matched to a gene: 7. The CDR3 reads CASSQGTGLNQPQHF. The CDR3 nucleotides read TGTGCCAGCAGTCAGGGGACAGGGCTAAATCAGCCCCAGCATTTT.

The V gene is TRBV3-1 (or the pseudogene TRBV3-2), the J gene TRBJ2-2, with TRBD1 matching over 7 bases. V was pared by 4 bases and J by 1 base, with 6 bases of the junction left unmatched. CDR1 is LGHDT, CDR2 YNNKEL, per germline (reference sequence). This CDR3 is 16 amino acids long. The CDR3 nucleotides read TGTGCCAGCAGCCGATACAGGGGCGGGAACACCGGGGAGCTGTTTTTT. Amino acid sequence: CASSRYRGGNTGELFF.

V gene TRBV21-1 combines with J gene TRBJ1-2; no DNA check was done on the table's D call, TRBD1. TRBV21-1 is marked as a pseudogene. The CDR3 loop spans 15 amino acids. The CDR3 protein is CASSKETGSGYGYTF. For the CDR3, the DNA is TGTGCCAGCAGCAAAGAGACAGGGTCGGGCTATGGCTACACCTTC.

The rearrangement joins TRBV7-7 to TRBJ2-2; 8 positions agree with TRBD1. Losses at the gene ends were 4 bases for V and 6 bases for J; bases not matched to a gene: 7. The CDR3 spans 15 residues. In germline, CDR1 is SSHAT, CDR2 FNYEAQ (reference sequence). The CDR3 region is CASSSIQGAAGELFF. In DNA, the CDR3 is TGTGCCAGCAGCTCAATCCAGGGGGCTGCCGGGGAGCTGTTTTTT.

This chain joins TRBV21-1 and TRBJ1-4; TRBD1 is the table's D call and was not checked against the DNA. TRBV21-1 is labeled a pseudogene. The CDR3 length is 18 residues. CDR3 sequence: CASSKEGDRGLTNEKLFF. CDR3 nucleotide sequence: TGTGCCAGCAGCAAAGAGGGGGACAGGGGGCTAACTAATGAAAAACTGTTTTTT.

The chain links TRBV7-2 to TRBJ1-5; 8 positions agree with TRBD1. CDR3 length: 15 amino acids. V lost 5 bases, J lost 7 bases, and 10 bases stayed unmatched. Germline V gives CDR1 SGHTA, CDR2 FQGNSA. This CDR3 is CASSLLQGAYQPQHF. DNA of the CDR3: TGTGCCAGCAGCCTACTCCAGGGGGCATACCAGCCCCAGCATTTT. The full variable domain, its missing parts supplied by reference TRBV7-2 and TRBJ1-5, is GAGVSQSPSNKVTEKGKDVELRCDPISGHTALYWYRQSLGQGLEFLIYFQGNSAPDKSGLPSDRFSAERTGGSVSTLTIQRTQQEDSAVYLCASSLLQGAYQPQHFGDGTRLSIL.

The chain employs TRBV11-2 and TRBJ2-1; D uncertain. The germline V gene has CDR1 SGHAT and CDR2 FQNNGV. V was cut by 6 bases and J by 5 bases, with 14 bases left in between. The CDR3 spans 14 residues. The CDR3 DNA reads TGTGCCAGCAGGGTTGGCGGTACTAACAATGAGCAGTTCTTC. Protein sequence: CASRVGGTNNEQFF.

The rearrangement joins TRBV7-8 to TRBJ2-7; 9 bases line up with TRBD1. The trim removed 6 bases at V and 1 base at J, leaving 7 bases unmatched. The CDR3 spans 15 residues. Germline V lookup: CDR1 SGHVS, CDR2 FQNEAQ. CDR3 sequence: CASRIRQGGSYEQYF. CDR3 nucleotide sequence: TGTGCCAGCAGAATTCGACAGGGGGGGTCCTACGAGCAGTACTTC.

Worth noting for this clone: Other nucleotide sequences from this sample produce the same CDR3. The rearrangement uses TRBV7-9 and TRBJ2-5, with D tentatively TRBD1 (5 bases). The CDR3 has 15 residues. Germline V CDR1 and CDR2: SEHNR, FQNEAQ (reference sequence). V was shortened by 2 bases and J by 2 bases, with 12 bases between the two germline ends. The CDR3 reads CASSLRTGRQETQYF. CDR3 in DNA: TGTGCCAGCAGCTTAAGAACAGGCAGACAAGAGACCCAGTACTTC.

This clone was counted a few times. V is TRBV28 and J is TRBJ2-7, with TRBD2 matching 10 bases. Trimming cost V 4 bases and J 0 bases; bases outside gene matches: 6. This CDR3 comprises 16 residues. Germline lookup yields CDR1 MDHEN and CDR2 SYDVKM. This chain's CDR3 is CASSWAWTSGSYEQYF. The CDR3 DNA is TGTGCCAGCAGTTGGGCCTGGACTAGCGGCTCCTACGAGCAGTACTTC.

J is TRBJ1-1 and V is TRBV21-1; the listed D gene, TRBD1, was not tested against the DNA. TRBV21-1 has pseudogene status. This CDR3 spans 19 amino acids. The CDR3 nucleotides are TGTGCCAGCAGCAAAGTTATTCTCCCGGGGGACAGCTTATTAGTTGAAGCTTTCTTT. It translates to CASSKVILPGDSLLVEAFF.

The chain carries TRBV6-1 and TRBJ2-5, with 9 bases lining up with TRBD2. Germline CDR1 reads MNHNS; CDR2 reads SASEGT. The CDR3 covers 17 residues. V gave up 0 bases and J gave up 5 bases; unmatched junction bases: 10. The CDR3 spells CASSEANGGRGFETQYF. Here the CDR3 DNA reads TGTGCCAGCAGTGAAGCGAATGGCGGGAGGGGTTTCGAGACCCAGTACTTC.